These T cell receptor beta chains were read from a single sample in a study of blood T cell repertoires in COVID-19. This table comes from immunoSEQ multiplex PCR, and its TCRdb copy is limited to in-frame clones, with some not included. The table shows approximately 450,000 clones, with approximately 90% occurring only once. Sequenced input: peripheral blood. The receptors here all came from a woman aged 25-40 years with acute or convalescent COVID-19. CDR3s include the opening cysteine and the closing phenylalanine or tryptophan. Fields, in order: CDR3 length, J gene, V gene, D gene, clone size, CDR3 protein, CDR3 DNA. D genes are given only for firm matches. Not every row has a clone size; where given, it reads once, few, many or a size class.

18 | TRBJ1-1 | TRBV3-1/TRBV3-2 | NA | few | CASSLGPSGDWKNTEAFF | TGTGCCAGCAGCCTTGGGCCCTCAGGGGATTGGAAGAACACTGAAGCTTTCTTT
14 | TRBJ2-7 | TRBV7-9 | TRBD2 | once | CASSLGGTSYEQYF | TGTGCCAGCAGCTTAGGAGGGACTAGTTACGAGCAGTACTTC
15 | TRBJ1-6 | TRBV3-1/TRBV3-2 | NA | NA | CASSQDIGGNSPLHF | TGTGCCAGCAGCCAAGATATCGGAGGAAATTCACCCCTCCACTTT
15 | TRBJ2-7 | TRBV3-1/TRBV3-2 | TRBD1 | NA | CASSLGTGGSYEQYF | TGTGCCAGCAGCTTAGGGACAGGGGGCTCCTACGAGCAGTACTTC
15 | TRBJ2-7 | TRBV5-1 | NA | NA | CASSLAENRQSGQYF | TGCGCCAGCAGCTTGGCCGAGAACCGACAAAGCGGGCAGTACTTC
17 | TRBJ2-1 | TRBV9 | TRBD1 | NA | CASSVGGQGLWGNEQFF | TGTGCCAGCAGCGTGGGGGGACAGGGGTTATGGGGCAATGAGCAGTTCTTC
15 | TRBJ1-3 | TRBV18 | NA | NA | CASSLNVESGNTIYF | TGTGCCAGCTCACTGAATGTAGAGTCTGGAAACACCATATATTTT
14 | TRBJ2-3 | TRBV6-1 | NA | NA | CASSESLGVDTQYF | TGTGCCAGCAGTGAATCGTTGGGAGTCGATACGCAGTATTTT
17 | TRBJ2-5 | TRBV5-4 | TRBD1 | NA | CASSRKVPGQGQETQYF | TGTGCCAGCAGCCGTAAGGTGCCGGGACAGGGACAAGAGACCCAGTACTTC
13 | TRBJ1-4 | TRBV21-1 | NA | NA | CASSSGPNEKLFF | TGTGCCAGCAGCAGCGGGCCGAATGAAAAACTGTTTTTT
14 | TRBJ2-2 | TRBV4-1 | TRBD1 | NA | CASSHFGQGGELFF | TGCGCCAGCAGCCACTTTGGACAGGGTGGGGAGCTGTTTTTT
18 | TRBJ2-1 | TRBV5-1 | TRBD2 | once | CASSLGLAGISSYNEQFF | TGCGCCAGCAGCTTAGGACTAGCGGGGATAAGCTCCTACAATGAGCAGTTCTTC
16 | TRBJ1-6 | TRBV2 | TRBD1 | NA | CASSEIGGRHNSPLHF | TGTGCCAGCAGCGAGATAGGGGGCCGTCATAATTCACCCCTCCACTTT
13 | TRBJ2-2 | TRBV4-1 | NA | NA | CASSQWGPGELFF | TGCGCCAGCAGCCAATGGGGGCCCGGGGAGCTGTTTTTT
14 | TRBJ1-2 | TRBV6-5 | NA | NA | CASSYSKEGSGYTF | TGTGCCAGCAGTTACTCGAAGGAGGGATCTGGCTACACCTTC
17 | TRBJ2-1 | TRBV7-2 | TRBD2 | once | CASIRSGGYRVMNEQFF | TGTGCCAGCATAAGAAGCGGGGGCTACCGAGTAATGAATGAGCAGTTCTTC
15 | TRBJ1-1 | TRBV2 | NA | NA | CASSARQHSYTEAFF | TGTGCCAGCAGTGCACGACAGCACAGTTACACTGAAGCTTTCTTT
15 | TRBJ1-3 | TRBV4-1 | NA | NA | CASSPTDSSGNTIYF | TGCGCCAGCAGCCCAACAGACAGCTCTGGAAACACCATATATTTT
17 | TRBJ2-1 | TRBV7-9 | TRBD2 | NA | CASSSGWGGTRADEQFF | TGTGCCAGCAGCAGCGGCTGGGGCGGGACTAGGGCGGATGAGCAGTTCTTC
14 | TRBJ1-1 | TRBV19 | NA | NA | CASWHGGSNTEAFF | TGTGCCAGTTGGCATGGGGGCTCGAACACTGAAGCTTTCTTT
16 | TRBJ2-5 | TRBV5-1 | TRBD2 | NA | CASSTGTSGGLETQYF | TGCGCCAGCAGCACCGGGACTAGCGGGGGGTTGGAGACCCAGTACTTC
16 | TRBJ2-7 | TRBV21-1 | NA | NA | CASSKTEVAGVYEQYF | TGTGCCAGCAGCAAAACCGAAGTGGCAGGGGTCTACGAGCAGTACTTC
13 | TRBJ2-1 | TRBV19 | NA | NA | CASSRYYRDEQFF | TGTGCCAGTAGTAGATATTATAGAGATGAGCAGTTCTTC
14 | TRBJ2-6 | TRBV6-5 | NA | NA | CASSSTLTRGVLTF | TGTGCCAGCAGTTCCACTCTGACGAGGGGGGTCCTGACTTTC
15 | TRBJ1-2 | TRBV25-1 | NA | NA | CASMGAGDPIYGYTF | TGTGCCAGCATGGGGGCAGGAGATCCCATCTATGGCTACACCTTC
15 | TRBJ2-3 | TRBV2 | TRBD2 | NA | CASSVVGGGPDTQYF | TGTGCCAGCAGTGTCGTTGGCGGGGGGCCAGATACGCAGTATTTT
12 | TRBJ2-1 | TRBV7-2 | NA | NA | CASSLDINEQFF | TGTGCCAGCAGCTTAGACATTAATGAGCAGTTCTTC
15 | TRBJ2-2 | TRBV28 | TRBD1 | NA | CASRAGGSRTGELFF | TGTGCCAGCAGGGCAGGGGGCTCGCGGACCGGGGAGCTGTTTTTT
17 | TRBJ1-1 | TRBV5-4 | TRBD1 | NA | CASSGAGTGGGNTEAFF | TGTGCCAGCAGCGGCGCCGGGACAGGGGGCGGTAACACTGAAGCTTTCTTT
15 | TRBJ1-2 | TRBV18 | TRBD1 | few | CASSPLGQGNYGYTF | TGTGCCAGCTCACCACTTGGACAGGGGAACTATGGCTACACCTTC
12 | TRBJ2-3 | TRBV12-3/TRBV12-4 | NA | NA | CASRGVERTQYF | TGTGCCAGCAGGGGAGTTGAGCGTACGCAGTATTTT
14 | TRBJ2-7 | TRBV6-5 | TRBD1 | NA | CASRKDRGSYEQYF | TGTGCCAGCAGGAAAGACAGGGGTTCCTACGAGCAGTACTTC
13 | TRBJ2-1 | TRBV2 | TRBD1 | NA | CASSRTGTNEQFF | TGTGCCAGCAGCCGGACAGGGACCAATGAGCAGTTCTTC
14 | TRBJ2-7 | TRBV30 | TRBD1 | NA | CAWMPGQGRNEQYF | TGTGCCTGGATGCCGGGACAGGGTCGCAACGAGCAGTACTTC
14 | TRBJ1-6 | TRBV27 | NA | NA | CASSLPGINSPLHF | TGTGCCAGCAGTTTACCCGGGATTAATTCACCCCTCCACTTT
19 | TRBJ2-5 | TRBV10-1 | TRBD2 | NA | CASSEGATSGGAPQETQYF | TGCGCCAGCAGTGAAGGGGCTACTAGCGGGGGGGCCCCACAAGAGACCCAGTACTTC
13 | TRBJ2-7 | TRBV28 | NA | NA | CASSYRLSYEQYF | TGTGCCAGCAGTTACAGGCTTTCCTACGAGCAGTACTTC
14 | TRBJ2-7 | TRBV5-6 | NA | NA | CASSQLTGTYEQYF | TGTGCCAGCAGTCAATTAACAGGTACCTACGAGCAGTACTTC
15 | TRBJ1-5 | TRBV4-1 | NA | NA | CASSPRGVSNQPQHF | TGCGCCAGCAGCCCTCGGGGGGTTAGCAATCAGCCCCAGCATTTT
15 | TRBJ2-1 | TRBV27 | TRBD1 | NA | CASSLRQGAVNEQFF | TGTGCCAGCAGTTTGCGGCAGGGGGCGGTCAATGAGCAGTTCTTC
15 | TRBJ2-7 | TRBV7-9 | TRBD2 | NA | CASSFLAGGLNEQYF | TGTGCCAGCAGCTTTCTAGCGGGGGGGCTGAACGAGCAGTACTTC
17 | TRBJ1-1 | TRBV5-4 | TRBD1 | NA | CASSSDRGGVMDTEAFF | TGTGCCAGCAGCTCTGACAGGGGGGGGGTAATGGACACTGAAGCTTTCTTT
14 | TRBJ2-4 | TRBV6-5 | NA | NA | CASKVGLAKNIQYF | TGTGCCAGCAAAGTGGGCCTAGCCAAAAACATTCAGTACTTC
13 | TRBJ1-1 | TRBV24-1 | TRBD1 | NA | CATSGQGRSPAFF | TGTGCCACCAGTGGACAGGGGCGGTCCCCAGCTTTCTTT
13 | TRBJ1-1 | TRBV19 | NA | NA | CASSDRWENEAFF | TGTGCCAGTAGCGATCGGTGGGAGAATGAAGCTTTCTTT
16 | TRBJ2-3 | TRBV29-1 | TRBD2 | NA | CSTSRLASGGVDTQYF | TGCAGCACCTCTCGGTTGGCTAGCGGGGGGGTAGATACGCAGTATTTT
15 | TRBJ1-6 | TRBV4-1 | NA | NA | CASSQGRTGRPPLHF | TGCGCCAGCAGCCAAGGACGTACGGGAAGGCCACCCCTCCACTTT
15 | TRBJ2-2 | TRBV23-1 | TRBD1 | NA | CASSPGQGGTGELFF | TGCGCCAGCAGTCCGGGACAGGGGGGGACCGGGGAGCTGTTTTTT
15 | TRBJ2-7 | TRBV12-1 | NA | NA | CASSFHPGTGYEQYF | TGTGCCAGCAGCTTTCACCCAGGGACAGGCTACGAGCAGTACTTC
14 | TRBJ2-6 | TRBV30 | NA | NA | CAWSPGYGANVLTF | TGTGCCTGGAGTCCCGGGTATGGGGCCAACGTCCTGACTTTC
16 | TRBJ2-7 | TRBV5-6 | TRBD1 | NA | CASRALRQGASYEQYF | TGTGCCAGCAGAGCTTTGAGACAGGGGGCCTCCTACGAGCAGTACTTC
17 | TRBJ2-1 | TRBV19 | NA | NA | CASSALPAGGALYEQFF | TGTGCCAGTAGTGCGCTCCCAGCGGGTGGGGCGTTATATGAGCAGTTCTTC
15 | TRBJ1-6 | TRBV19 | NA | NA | CASSDRAGGNSPLHF | TGTGCCAGTAGCGATAGAGCGGGGGGGAATTCACCCCTCCACTTT
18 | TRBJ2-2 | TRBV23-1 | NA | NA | CASSPPPPVGTNTGELFF | TGCGCCAGCAGTCCACCCCCCCCGGTGGGCACGAACACCGGGGAGCTGTTTTTT
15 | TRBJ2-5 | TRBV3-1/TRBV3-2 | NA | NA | CASSQRGGGTETQYF | TGTGCCAGCAGCCAACGAGGGGGGGGGACGGAGACCCAGTACTTC